This record concerns one T cell receptor beta chain sequence. This clonotype has ten or more counts. Its antigen specificity is not known. No base qualities exist here, and no much larger clone lies one base off it. These data belong to a study of T cells in Graves' hyperthyroidism and ophthalmopathy (dated by TCRdb to the late 2010s). Context from the whole study: Peripheral blood samples were taken at initial diagnosis, before any treatment was given. Once sampling was done, hyperthyroidism patients were given methimazole at a starting dose of 30 mg daily, whereas ophthalmopathy patients were given high-dose intravenous methylprednisolone. Thyroid tissue and blood T-cell repertoires from about six Graves' hyperthyroidism patients were also compared in the study. To identify TCR V-J signatures that set the groups apart, the researchers used a discovery cohort of 90 to 100 patients, made up of under 50 with Graves' ophthalmopathy and 57 with stable Graves' hyperthyroidism. Prospective prediction of ophthalmopathy was tested in an independent validation cohort consisting of fewer than 20 hyperthyroidism patients and over 15 patients who later progressed to ophthalmopathy. The paper describes TCR Vbeta CDR3 sequencing of 135 peripheral blood samples, made up of 43 ophthalmopathy patients, 70 to 75 hyperthyroidism patients and about 17 progressor patients. The 95 to 100 discovery patients were randomly divided into training and test sets at a 7:3 ratio. Findings and caveats that apply to the study as a whole: Sample size was not statistically predetermined, and investigators were not blinded to group allocation. During validation, the model predicted progression to ophthalmopathy a median of around six months ahead of onset, with 70.59% sensitivity and 72.22% specificity. A 13 V-J signature model separated ophthalmopathy from stable hyperthyroidism, with approximately 87% sensitivity and 81.08% specificity in cross-validation and 80%/75% in testing. Most expanded thyroid clonotypes (frequency above 0.001) were also detected in blood, suggesting blood repertoires may reflect thyroid immune responses.

A patient counted as having stable Graves' hyperthyroidism if no progression to ophthalmopathy occurred over 18 months of follow-up. Hyperthyroidism patients were newly diagnosed, with disease duration under 2 months, and aged 18 to 65 years. Exclusion was applied to patients with uncontrolled infections, other autoimmune diseases, pregnancy or lactation. Clinical symptoms, serum thyroxine and TRAb, thyroid ultrasound, and orbital computed tomography formed the basis for the diagnoses. PBMCs were isolated from about 9.1 ml of fresh peripheral blood by Ficoll-Paque density gradient centrifugation. Total RNA was extracted with Trizol reagent, and quality was checked on an Agilent 2100 Bioanalyzer. Counted from cysteine to phenylalanine, this CDR3 has 13 amino acids. Of all the DNA, just the CDR3 is kept, 39 bases in frame from base 1. The V end loses 6 bases and the J end loses 2 bases, and a stretch of 11 bases separates them. From a lookup of the germline V gene, CDR1 and CDR2 are MNHNS and SASEGT.

The TCR beta CDR3 regions were amplified from RNA transcripts. For the first round of RT-PCR on the TCR CDR3, the HTBI primer set was used together with the Qiagen OneStep RT-PCR kit. Libraries were constructed in a second round of multiplex PCR, after which size selection and purification were performed. Paired-end sequencing of the libraries was performed with 100 bp reads on an Illumina HiSeq2000. Per the source publication's procedure: SOAPnuke was used to process the raw data, throwing out any read that contained adapters or uncalled bases, had a mean Phred below 15, or lacked an exact constant-primer or identifier match. COPE v1.2.5 was used to merge the high-quality paired reads, and each unique nucleotide sequence was defined as a clonotype. Clonotypes were aligned to IMGT TRBV, TRBD and TRBJ reference segments using MiTCR v1.1. Only V-J combinations with frequency above 0.0001, covering approximately 99% of repertoires, were analysed. The TCS score was defined as F50 (clonal expansion) divided by E x V (chaos), with BLOSUM62-based TCRdist calculated between CDR3 peptides within each V-J. Welch's t-statistics and random forest reduced roughly 530 V-J features to about 12, which were used in a naive Bayes classifier (R e1071). TCRdb redid the processing of the public reads, applying fastp at Q25 and MiXCR, and retained in-frame beta chains. Each CDR3 protein appears once, grouped with its most common genes and DNA. These V and J calls are TCRdb output, not the study's own analysis. A total of more than 600,000 distinct CDR3 sequences appear in this sample, around 17% of them only once. The ten largest account for around 8.1% of the sample.

Sequenced input: blood. The sequence was collected from a young man with Graves' hyperthyroidism. The chain couples TRBV6-1 to TRBJ2-7; the D gene is possibly TRBD1, with 5 bases matching. The DNA sequence is TGTGCCAGCAGGGAGACAGCTACCTACGAGCAGTACTTC. Translated, it gives CASRETATYEQYF.